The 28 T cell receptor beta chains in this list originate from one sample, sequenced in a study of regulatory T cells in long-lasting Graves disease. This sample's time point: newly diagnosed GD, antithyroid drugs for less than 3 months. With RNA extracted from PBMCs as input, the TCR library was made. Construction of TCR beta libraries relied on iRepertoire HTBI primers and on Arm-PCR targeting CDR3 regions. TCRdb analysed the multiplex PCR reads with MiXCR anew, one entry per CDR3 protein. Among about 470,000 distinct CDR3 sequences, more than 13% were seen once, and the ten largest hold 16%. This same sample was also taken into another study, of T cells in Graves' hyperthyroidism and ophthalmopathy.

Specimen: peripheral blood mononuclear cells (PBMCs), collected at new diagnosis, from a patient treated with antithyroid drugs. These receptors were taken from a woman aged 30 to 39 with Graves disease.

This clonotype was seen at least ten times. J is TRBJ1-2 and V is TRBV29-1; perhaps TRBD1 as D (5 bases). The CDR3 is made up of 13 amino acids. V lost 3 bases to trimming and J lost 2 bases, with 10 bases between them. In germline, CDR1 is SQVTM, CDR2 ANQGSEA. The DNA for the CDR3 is TGCAGCGTTGACGGGGGAGGGAACTATGGCTACACCTTC. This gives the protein CSVDGGGNYGYTF.

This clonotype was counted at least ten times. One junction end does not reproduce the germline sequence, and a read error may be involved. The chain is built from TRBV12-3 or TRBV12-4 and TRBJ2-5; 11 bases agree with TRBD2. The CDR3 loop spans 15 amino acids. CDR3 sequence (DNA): TGTGCCAGCAGATTAGCGGGGGGGGGGCAAGAGACCCAGTACTTC. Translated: CASRLAGGGQETQYF.

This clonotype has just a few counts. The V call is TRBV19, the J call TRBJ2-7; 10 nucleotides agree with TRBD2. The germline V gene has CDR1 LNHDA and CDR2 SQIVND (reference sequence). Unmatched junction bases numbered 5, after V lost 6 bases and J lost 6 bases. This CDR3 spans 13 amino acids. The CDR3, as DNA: TGTGCCAGTAGCTATGCTAGCGGGAGCGAGCAGTACTTC. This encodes CASSYASGSEQYF.

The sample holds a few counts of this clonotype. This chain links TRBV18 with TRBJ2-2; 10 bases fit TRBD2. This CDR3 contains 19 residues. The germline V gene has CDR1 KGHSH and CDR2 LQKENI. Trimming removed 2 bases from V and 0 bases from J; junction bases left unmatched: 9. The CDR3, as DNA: TGTGCCAGCTCACCAAGACGGACTAGCGGTTCCGCGAACACCGGGGAGCTGTTTTTT. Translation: CASSPRRTSGSANTGELFF.

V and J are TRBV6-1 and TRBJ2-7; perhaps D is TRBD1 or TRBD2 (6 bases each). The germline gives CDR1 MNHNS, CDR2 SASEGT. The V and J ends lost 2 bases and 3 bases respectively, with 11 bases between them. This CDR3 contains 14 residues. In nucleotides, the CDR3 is TGTGCCAGCAGTGAAAGGGGGGCGGGCTACGAGCAGTACTTC. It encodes CASSERGAGYEQYF.

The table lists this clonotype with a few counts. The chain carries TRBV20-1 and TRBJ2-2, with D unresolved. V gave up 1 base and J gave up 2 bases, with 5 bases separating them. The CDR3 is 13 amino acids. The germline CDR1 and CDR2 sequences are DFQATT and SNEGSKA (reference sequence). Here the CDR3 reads CSARVGNTGELFF. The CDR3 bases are TGCAGTGCTAGAGTGGGAAACACCGGGGAGCTGTTTTTT.

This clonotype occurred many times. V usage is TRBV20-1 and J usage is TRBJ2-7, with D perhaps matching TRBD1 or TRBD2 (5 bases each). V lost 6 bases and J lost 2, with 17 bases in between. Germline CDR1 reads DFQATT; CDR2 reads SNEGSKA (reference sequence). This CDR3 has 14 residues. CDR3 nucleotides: TGCAGTGCGCTGACCGGGACCGGAGCCTACGAGCAGTACTTC. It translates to CSALTGTGAYEQYF.

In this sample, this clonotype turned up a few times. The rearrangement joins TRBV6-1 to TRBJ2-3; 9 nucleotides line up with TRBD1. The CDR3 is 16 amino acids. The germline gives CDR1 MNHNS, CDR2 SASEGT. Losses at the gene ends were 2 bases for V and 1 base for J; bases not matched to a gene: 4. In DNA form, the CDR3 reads TGTGCCAGCAGTGAAACAGGGGGCTTTGGCACAGATACGCAGTATTTT. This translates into CASSETGGFGTDTQYF.

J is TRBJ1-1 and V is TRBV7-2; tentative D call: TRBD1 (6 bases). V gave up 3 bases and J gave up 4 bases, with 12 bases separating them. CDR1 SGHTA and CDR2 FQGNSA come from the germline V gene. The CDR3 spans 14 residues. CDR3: CASSLPGQGTEAFF. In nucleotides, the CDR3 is TGTGCCAGCAGCTTGCCGGGACAAGGCACTGAAGCTTTCTTT. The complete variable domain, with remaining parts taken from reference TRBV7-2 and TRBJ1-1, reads GAGVSQSPSNKVTEKGKDVELRCDPISGHTALYWYRQSLGQGLEFLIYFQGNSAPDKSGLPSDRFSAERTGGSVSTLTIQRTQQEDSAVYLCASSLPGQGTEAFFGQGTRLTVV.

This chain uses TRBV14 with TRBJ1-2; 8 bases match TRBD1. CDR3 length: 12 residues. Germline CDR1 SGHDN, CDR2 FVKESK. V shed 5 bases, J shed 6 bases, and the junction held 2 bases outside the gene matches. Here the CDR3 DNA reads TGTGCCAGCAGCGCAGGGGGCAATGGCTACACCTTC. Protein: CASSAGGNGYTF.

DNA of the CDR3: TGTGCCGTCCGAGCGGACACCGGGGAGCTGTTTTTT. This encodes CAVRADTGELFF. The chain carries TRBV30 and TRBJ2-2; a weak D match, TRBD2 (5 bases). Germline V gives CDR1 GTSNPN, CDR2 SVGIG (reference sequence). The CDR3 is made up of 12 amino acids. Trimming removed 8 bases at V and 3 bases at J, with 10 bases between.

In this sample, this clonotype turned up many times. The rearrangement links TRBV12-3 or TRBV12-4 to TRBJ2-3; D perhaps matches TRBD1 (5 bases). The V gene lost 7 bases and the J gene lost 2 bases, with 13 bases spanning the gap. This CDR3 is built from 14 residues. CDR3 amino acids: CASTSWGLTDTQYF. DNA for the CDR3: TGTGCCAGCACTTCTTGGGGCCTCACAGATACGCAGTATTTT.

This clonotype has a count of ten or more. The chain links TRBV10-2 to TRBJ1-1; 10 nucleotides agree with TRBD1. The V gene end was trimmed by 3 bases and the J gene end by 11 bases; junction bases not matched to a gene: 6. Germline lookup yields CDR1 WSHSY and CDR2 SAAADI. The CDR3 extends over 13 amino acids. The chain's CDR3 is CASSEPGQGPAFF. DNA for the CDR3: TGCGCCAGCAGTGAACCGGGACAGGGGCCGGCTTTCTTT.

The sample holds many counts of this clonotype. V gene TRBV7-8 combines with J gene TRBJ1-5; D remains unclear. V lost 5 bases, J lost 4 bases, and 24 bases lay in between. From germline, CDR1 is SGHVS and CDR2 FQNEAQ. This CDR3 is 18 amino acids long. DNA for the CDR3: TGTGCCAGCAGCCAAACCTTCGAAGCAGTTATAGCAAATCAGCCCCAGCATTTT. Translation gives CASSQTFEAVIANQPQHF.

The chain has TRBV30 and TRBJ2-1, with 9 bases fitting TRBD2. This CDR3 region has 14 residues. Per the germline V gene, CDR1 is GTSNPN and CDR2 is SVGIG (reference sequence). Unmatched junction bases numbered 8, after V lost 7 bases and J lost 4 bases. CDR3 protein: CALLSSGDYNEQFF. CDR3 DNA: TGTGCCTTACTCTCTAGCGGGGATTACAATGAGCAGTTCTTC.

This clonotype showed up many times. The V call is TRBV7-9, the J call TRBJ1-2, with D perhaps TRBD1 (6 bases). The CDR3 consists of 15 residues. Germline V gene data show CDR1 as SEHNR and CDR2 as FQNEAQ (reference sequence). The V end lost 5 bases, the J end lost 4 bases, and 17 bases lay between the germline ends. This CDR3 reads CASSVADRPLYGYTF. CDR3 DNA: TGTGCCAGCAGCGTTGCTGACAGGCCCCTCTATGGCTACACCTTC.

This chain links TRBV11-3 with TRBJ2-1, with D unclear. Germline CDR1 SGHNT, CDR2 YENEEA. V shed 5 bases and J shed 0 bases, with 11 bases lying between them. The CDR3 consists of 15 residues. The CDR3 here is CASSTPPSSYNEQFF. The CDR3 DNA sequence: TGTGCCAGCAGCACACCCCCCAGCTCCTACAATGAGCAGTTCTTC.

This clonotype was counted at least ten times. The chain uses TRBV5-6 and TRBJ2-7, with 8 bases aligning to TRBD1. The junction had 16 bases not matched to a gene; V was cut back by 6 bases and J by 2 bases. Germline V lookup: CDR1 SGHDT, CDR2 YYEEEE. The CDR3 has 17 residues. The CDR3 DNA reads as TGTGCCAGCACCACAACCGGGACAGGACCTAAAACCTACGAGCAGTACTTC. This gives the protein CASTTTGTGPKTYEQYF.

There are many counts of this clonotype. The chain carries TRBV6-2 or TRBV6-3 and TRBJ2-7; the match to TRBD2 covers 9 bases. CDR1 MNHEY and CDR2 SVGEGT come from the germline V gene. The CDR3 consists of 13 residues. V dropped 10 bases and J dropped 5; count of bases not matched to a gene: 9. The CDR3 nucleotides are TGTGCCACCACCGGGACTAGCCTCGACGAGCAGTACTTC. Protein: CATTGTSLDEQYF.

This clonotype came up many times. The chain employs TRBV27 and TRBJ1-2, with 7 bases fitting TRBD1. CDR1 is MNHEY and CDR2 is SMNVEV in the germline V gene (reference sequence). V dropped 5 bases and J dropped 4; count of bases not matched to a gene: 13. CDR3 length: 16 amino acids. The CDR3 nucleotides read TGTGCCAGCAGTCAAAGAACACAGGGGCAGGGCTATGGCTACACCTTC. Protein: CASSQRTQGQGYGYTF.

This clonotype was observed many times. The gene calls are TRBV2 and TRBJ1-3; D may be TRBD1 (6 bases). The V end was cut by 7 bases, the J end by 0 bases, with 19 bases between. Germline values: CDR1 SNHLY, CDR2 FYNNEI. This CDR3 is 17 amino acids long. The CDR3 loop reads CASTEGSGAFSGNTIYF. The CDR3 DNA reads TGTGCCAGCACTGAGGGATCAGGGGCCTTCTCTGGAAACACCATATATTTT.

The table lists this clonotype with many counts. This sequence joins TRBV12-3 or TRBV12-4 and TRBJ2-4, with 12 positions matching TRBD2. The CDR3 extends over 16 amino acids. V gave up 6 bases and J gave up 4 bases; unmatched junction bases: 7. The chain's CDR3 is CASSLSGLAGKNIQYF. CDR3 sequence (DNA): TGTGCCAGCAGCCTCAGCGGACTAGCGGGGAAAAACATTCAGTACTTC.

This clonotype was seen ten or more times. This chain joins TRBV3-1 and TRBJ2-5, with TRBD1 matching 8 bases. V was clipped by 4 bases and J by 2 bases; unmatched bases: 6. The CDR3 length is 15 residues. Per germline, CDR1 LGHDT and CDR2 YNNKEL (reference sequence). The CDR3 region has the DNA TGTGCCAGCAGCCCAATGTGGACAGGGCAAGAGACCCAGTACTTC. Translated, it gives CASSPMWTGQETQYF.

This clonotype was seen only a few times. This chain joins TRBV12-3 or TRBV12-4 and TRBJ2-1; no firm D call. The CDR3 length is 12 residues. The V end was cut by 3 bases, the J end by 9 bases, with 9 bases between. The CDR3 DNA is TGTGCCAGCAGTTTCGATCCCACTGAGCAGTTCTTC. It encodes CASSFDPTEQFF.

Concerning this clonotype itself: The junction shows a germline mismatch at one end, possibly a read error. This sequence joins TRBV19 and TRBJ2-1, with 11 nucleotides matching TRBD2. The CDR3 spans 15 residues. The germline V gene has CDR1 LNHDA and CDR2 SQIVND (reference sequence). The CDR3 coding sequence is TGTGCCAGTAGCATAGGACTAGCGGGCGTCGGTGAGCAGTTCTTC. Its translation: CASSIGLAGVGEQFF.

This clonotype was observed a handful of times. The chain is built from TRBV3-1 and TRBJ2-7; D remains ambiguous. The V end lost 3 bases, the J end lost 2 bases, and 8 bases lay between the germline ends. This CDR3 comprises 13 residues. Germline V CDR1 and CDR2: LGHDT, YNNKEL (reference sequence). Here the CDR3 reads CASSQIKAYEQYF. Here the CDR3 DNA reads TGTGCCAGCAGCCAGATCAAAGCCTACGAGCAGTACTTC.

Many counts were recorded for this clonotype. The CDR3 reads CSAGTSYEQYF. The CDR3 nucleotides read TGCAGCGCCGGTACTTCCTACGAGCAGTACTTC. The gene calls are TRBV20-1 and TRBJ2-7; D is unclear. The germline V gene encodes CDR1 DFQATT and CDR2 SNEGSKA (reference sequence). The CDR3 covers 11 residues.

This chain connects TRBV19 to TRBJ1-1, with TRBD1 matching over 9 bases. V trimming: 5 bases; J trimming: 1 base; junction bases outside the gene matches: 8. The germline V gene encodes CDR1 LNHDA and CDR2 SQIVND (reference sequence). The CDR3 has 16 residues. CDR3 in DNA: TGTGCCAGTAGTGCCATCAAGGGACAGGGGAACACTGAAGCTTTCTTT. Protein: CASSAIKGQGNTEAFF.